This TCR beta chain was profiled in a study of CD4 T cells in relation to SARS-CoV-2 and coronaviruses. Study results and caveats: Each donor contributed either pre-pandemic or post-infection samples, not both.

Note on this clone: The antigen remains unidentified.

CD4+ T cells from unexposed donors were obtained before the COVID-19 pandemic (2011-2018). Isolation of CD4+ T cells took place after approximately 10 days in culture. CDR1 is SEHNR, CDR2 FQNEAQ, per germline (reference sequence). The V and J ends lost 1 base and 4 bases respectively, with 10 bases between them. CDR3 size: 14 residues. Clones were sequenced by immunoSEQ multiplex PCR, and TCRdb holds only the in-frame ones, with some missing. Among 20,000 to 25,000 clones listed, about 76% were seen once. This TCR derives from a human donor in good health. Sequencing was performed on CD4+ T cells from PBMCs, cultured in vitro. This rearrangement joins TRBV7-9 to TRBJ1-1; a weak D match, TRBD1 (5 bases). CDR3 in DNA: TGTGCCAGCAGCTTAGATGGACACTCCACTGAAGCTTTCTTT. It codes for CASSLDGHSTEAFF. Full variable domain (outside the CDR3, taken from reference TRBV7-9 and TRBJ1-1): DTGVSQNPRHKITKRGQNVTFRCDPISEHNRLYWYRQTLGQGPEFLTYFQNEAQLEKSRLLSDRFSAERPKGSFSTLEIQRTEQGDSAMYLCASSLDGHSTEAFFGQGTRLTVV.